A single sample gave rise to the 15 T cell receptor beta chains below, sequenced in a study of blood T cell repertoires in COVID-19. The table came from immunoSEQ multiplex PCR; TCRdb's copy has only in-frame clones and leaves some out. Of over 85,000 clones listed, roughly 85% are singletons. The sequencing sample was made of peripheral blood. The source is a man aged 70 or older with acute or convalescent COVID-19.

This chain connects TRBV11-2 to TRBJ2-2; D gene unclear. The germline V gene encodes CDR1 SGHAT and CDR2 FQNNGV. CDR3 length equals 15 residues. V lost 5 bases and J 6 bases, leaving 16 bases between the germline ends. CDR3 region: CASSPGGWFSGELFF. As DNA, the CDR3 is TGTGCCAGCAGCCCAGGTGGTTGGTTTTCCGGGGAGCTGTTTTTT. Full variable domain (remainder filled in from reference TRBV11-2 and TRBJ2-2): EAGVAQSPRYKIIEKRQSVAFWCNPISGHATLYWYQQILGQGPKLLIQFQNNGVVDDSQLPKDRFSAERLKGVDSTLKIQPAKLEDSAVYLCASSPGGWFSGELFFGEGSRLTVL.

The gene calls are TRBV5-1 and TRBJ1-6, with a weak D call TRBD1 (5 bases). The CDR3 sequence is 16 residues long. Germline values: CDR1 SGHRS, CDR2 YFSETQ. V lost 7 bases and J 4 bases, leaving 18 bases between the germline ends. The CDR3 region is CASPLCRASYNSPLHF. The CDR3 DNA follows: TGCGCCAGCCCATTATGCAGGGCTAGTTATAATTCACCCCTCCACTTT.

The genes are TRBV4-1 and TRBJ1-1, with D unclear. CDR3 length: 13 residues. CDR1 and CDR2 from the germline V gene are MGHRA and YSYEKL. V was trimmed by 4 bases and J by 11 bases, leaving 17 bases between them. The chain's CDR3 is CASSPPSRGDAFF. The CDR3, as DNA: TGCGCCAGCAGCCCCCCCAGTCGAGGAGACGCTTTCTTT.

The CDR3 DNA follows: TGTGCTAGTGGTTCGGGTGGGACACGAGGCTACACCTTC. Translating it yields CASGSGGTRGYTF. V gene TRBV12-5 combines with J gene TRBJ1-2; TRBD1 is a possible D gene (6 bases). The CDR3 runs to 13 residues. Trimming left V 4 bases short and J 8 bases short, with 14 bases between. Germline V gives CDR1 LGHNT, CDR2 FRNRAP. The full variable domain, rest sourced from reference TRBV12-5 and TRBJ1-2, is DARVTQTPRHKVTEMGQEVTMRCQPILGHNTVFWYRQTMMQGLELLAYFRNRAPLDDSGMPKDRFSAEMPDATLATLKIQPSEPRDSAVYFCASGSGGTRGYTFGSGTRLTVV.

CDR3 sequence (DNA): TGTGCCAGCAGCGTCTTCGACAGACCAGACACTGAAGCTTTCTTT. Translation: CASSVFDRPDTEAFF. The chain uses TRBV9 and TRBJ1-1; D is perhaps TRBD1 (5 bases). This CDR3 has 15 amino acids. Looked up from germline, CDR1 is SGDLS and CDR2 is YYNGEE. Trimming left V 2 bases short and J 3 bases short, with 14 bases between.

The chain links TRBV12-5 to TRBJ2-7; 11 nucleotides match TRBD1. The CDR3 runs 18 residues. Per germline, CDR1 LGHNT and CDR2 FRNRAP. The ends lost 5 bases at V and 1 base at J; junction bases unmatched: 13. CDR3 coding DNA: TGTGCTAGTGGTACCCCATCCGGGGGGACAGGGGGTTCCTACGAGCAGTACTTC. It specifies CASGTPSGGTGGSYEQYF.

This clone was counted a single time. The rearrangement links TRBV10-3 to TRBJ2-5; 8 bases agree with TRBD2. With V trimmed by 2 bases and J by 2 bases, 10 bases remained unmatched. Germline V lookup: CDR1 ENHRY, CDR2 SYGVKD. This CDR3 is built from 17 residues. The chain's CDR3 is CAISEAGSGVSQETQYF. The DNA of the CDR3 is TGTGCCATCAGTGAGGCTGGTAGCGGGGTGTCTCAAGAGACCCAGTACTTC.

The chain links TRBV30 to TRBJ1-5; D is unresolved. This CDR3 has 13 amino acids. V was clipped by 0 bases and J by 5 bases, with 8 bases between them. Germline CDR1 reads GTSNPN; CDR2 reads SVGIG (reference sequence). In DNA form, the CDR3 reads TGTGCCTGGAGTGTACAGAGGGATCAGCCCCAGCATTTT. Translation: CAWSVQRDQPQHF.

The rearrangement links TRBV6-5 to TRBJ1-1; 7 bases fit TRBD1. Unmatched junction bases numbered 2, after V lost 6 bases and J lost 1 base. Per germline, CDR1 MNHEY and CDR2 SVGAGI. CDR3 length equals 13 residues. The CDR3 is CASRRTGNTEAFF. In DNA form, the CDR3 reads TGTGCCAGCAGACGGACAGGGAACACTGAAGCTTTCTTT.

The rearrangement links TRBV28 to TRBJ1-5, with 7 bases matching TRBD1. Germline-derived CDR1 and CDR2 are MDHEN and SYDVKM. The CDR3 spans 15 residues. The V segment lost 1 base and the J segment 0 bases; nucleotides outside the gene matches: 0. CDR3 sequence (DNA): TGTGCCAGCAGTTTATCAGGGGGTAGCAATCAGCCCCAGCATTTT. Amino acid sequence: CASSLSGGSNQPQHF.

This chain connects TRBV11-2 to TRBJ2-7; 10 bases are shared with TRBD1. The CDR3 has 15 amino acids. Germline CDR1 reads SGHAT; CDR2 reads FQNNGV. V lost 5 bases and J lost 2; bases outside the gene matches: 6. The CDR3 nucleotides are TGTGCCAGCAGCCCCCGACAGGGGGCGCCCTACGAGCAGTACTTC. Its protein is CASSPRQGAPYEQYF.

The V call is TRBV7-9, the J call TRBJ1-2, with 11 bases that match TRBD1. The length of the CDR3 is 16 residues. Trimming removed 1 base from V and 4 bases from J; junction bases left unmatched: 5. Germline CDR1 SEHNR, CDR2 FQNEAQ (reference sequence). Written as DNA, the CDR3 is TGTGCCAGCAGCTTAGGGACAGGGGGCGCAGGCTATGGCTACACCTTC. Translating gives CASSLGTGGAGYGYTF.

The chain couples TRBV6-5 to TRBJ2-2; tentatively, D is TRBD2 (6 bases). In germline, CDR1 is MNHEY, CDR2 SVGAGI. Trimming removed 8 bases from V and 5 bases from J, with 12 bases in between. CDR3 size: 13 residues. CDR3 loop: CASGGTVTGELFF. The CDR3 coding sequence is TGTGCCAGCGGAGGGACTGTTACCGGGGAGCTGTTTTTT.

This chain joins TRBV2 and TRBJ2-2; D ambiguous. Germline V gene sequence: CDR1 SNHLY, CDR2 FYNNEI. Trimming removed 6 bases from V and 4 bases from J, with 12 bases in between. The CDR3 has 14 amino acids. The CDR3 spells CASSGYLGTGELFF. CDR3 in DNA: TGTGCCAGCAGCGGGTACCTCGGCACCGGGGAGCTGTTTTTT.

The chain carries TRBV5-6 and TRBJ1-3, with D unresolved. V lost 2 bases, J lost 0 bases, and 3 bases lay in between. Germline CDR1 and CDR2: SGHDT and YYEEEE. The CDR3 spans 13 residues. DNA of the CDR3: TGTGCCAGCAGCTTACTCTCTGGAAACACCATATATTTT. It translates to CASSLLSGNTIYF.